This TCR beta chain was sequenced during a study of blood T cell repertoires in COVID-19. About the study: Samples of COVID-19 (acute and convalescent) were obtained from the United States, Italy and Spain. T cells, B-cell-depleted T cells, or PBMCs supplied cDNA or gDNA.

This clone was seen a single time. The CDR3 extends over 15 amino acids. Germline values: CDR1 SGHVS, CDR2 FQNEAQ. V was clipped by 5 bases and J by 0 bases, with 13 bases between them. Source study methods: Amplifying reference gene primers gave estimates of nucleated cell counts. Clones were read by immunoSEQ multiplex PCR, and TCRdb kept only the in-frame ones, dropping some. The V and J calls and the clone size are those of that table, but D and trimming were determined from the DNA. The sample records 110,000 to 150,000 clones, under 90% being singletons. The clonotype was recovered from a man between 65 and 80 years old who had recovered from COVID-19. Sequencing used peripheral blood. V is TRBV7-8 and J is TRBJ1-1; D gene uncertain. In DNA form, the CDR3 reads TGTGCCAGCAGCACCCGACGGAGGATGAACACTGAAGCTTTCTTT. It specifies CASSTRRRMNTEAFF. Filled out from reference TRBV7-8 and TRBJ1-1, the complete variable domain reads GAGVSQSPRYKVAKRGQDVALRCDPISGHVSLFWYQQALGQGPEFLTYFQNEAQLDKSGLPSDRFFAERPEGSVSTLKIQRTQQEDSAVYLCASSTRRRMNTEAFFGQGTRLTVV.